This TCR beta chain came from a study of blood T cell repertoires in COVID-19. About the research overall: Samples representing acute and convalescent COVID-19 were sourced from the United States, Italy and Spain.

As processed by the authors: Researchers report that nucleated cell counts were estimated from reference gene primer amplification. Sequencing used immunoSEQ multiplex PCR; TCRdb keeps in-frame clones, though not all of them. For V, J and clone size, that table is used; D and trimming come from the DNA. The sample has over 10,000 clones; roughly 85% are singletons. Unmatched junction bases numbered 4, after V lost 4 bases and J lost 0 bases. The germline gives CDR1 SGDLS, CDR2 YYNGEE. The length of the CDR3 is 14 residues. V usage is TRBV9 and J usage is TRBJ2-7; 7 bases agree with TRBD1. The TCR originated in a human donor in a cohort sampled during active COVID-19. The sequenced sample was peripheral blood. For the CDR3, the DNA is TGTGCCAGCAGCCCCTGGGACAGCTCCTACGAGCAGTACTTC. Encoded protein: CASSPWDSSYEQYF.